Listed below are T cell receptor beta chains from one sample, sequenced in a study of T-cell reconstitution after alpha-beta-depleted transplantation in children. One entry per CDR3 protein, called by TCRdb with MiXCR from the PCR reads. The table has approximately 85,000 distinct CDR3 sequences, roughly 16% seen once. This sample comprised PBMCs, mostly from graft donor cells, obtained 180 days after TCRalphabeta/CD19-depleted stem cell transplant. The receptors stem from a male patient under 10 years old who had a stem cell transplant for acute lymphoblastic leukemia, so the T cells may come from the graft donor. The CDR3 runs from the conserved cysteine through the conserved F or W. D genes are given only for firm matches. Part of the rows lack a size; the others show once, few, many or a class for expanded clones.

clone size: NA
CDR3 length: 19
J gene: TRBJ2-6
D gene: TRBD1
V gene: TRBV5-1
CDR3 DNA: TGCGCCAGCAGCTTGGCCATCATTTCGACAGGGGCTGGGGCCAACGTCCTGACTTTC
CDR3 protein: CASSLAIISTGAGANVLTF

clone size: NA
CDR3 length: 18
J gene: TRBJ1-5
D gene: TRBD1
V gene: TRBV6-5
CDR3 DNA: TGTGCCAGCAGTTACGGATCTACAGGGGTTTTAAACAATCAGCCCCAGCATTTT
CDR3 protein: CASSYGSTGVLNNQPQHF

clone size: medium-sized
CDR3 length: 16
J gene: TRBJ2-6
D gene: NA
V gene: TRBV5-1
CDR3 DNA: TGCGCCAGCAGCTTGCGACCGATCCCTGGGGCCAACGTCCTGACTTTC
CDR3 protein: CASSLRPIPGANVLTF

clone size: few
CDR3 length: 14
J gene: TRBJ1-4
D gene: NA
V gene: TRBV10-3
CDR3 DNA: TGTGCCATCAGTGAGCGGGGGCCTAATGAAAAACTGTTTTTT
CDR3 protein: CAISERGPNEKLFF

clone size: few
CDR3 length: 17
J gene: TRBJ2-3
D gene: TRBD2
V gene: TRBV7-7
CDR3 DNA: TGTGCCAGCAGCGCACGACTAGCGGGGCCCGACACAGATACGCAGTATTTT
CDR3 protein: CASSARLAGPDTDTQYF

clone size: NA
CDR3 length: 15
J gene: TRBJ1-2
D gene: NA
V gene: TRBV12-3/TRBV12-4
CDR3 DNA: TGTGCCAGCAGTCCGAGGACAGCGGGGAACTATGGCTACACCTTC
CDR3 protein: CASSPRTAGNYGYTF

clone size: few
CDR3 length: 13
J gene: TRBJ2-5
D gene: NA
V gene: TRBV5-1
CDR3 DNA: TGCGCCAACCTATCAAGACGGGGGCAGACCCAGTACTTC
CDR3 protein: CANLSRRGQTQYF

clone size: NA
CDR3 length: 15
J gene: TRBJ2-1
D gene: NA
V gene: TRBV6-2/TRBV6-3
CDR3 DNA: TGTGCCAGCAGGAAACTACAGAGCTCCTACAATGAGCAGTTCTTC
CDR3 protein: CASRKLQSSYNEQFF

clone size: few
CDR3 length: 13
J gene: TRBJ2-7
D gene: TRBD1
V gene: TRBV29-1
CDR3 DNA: TGCAGCATCCAGACAGGGGGCAGCTACGAGCAGTACTTC
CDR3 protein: CSIQTGGSYEQYF

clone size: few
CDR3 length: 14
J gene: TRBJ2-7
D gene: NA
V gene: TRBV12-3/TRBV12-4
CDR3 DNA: TGTGCCAGCAGTTTAATTAGGGGCTCCTACGAGCAGTACTTC
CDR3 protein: CASSLIRGSYEQYF

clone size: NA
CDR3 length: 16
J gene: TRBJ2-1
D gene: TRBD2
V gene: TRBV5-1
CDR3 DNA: TGCGCCAGCAGCTCACTGACTAGCGGGGTTGTCGATGAGCAGTTCTTC
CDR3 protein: CASSSLTSGVVDEQFF

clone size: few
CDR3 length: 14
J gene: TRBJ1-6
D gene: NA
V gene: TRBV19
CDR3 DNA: TGTGCCAGTAGTATAGAGGGGATAAGTTCACCCCTCCACTTT
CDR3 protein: CASSIEGISSPLHF

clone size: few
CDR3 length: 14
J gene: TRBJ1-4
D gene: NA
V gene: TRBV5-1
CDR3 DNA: TGCGCCAGCAGCCCGGAAGTCACTAATGAAAAACTGTTTTTT
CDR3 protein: CASSPEVTNEKLFF

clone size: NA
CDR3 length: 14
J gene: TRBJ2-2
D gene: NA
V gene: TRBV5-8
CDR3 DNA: TGTGCCAGCAGCTTGTGGTTCGGTTCTGGGGAGCTGTTTTTT
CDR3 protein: CASSLWFGSGELFF

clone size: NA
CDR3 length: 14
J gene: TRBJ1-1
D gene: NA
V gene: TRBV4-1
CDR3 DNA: TGCGCCAGCAGCCAAGGGGGGCCCAGCACTGAAGCTTTCTTT
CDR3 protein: CASSQGGPSTEAFF

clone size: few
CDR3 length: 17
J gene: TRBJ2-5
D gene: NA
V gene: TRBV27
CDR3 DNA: TGTGCCAGCAGTGACAAACTACGGGGGCCCTTACAAGAGACCCAGTACTTC
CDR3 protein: CASSDKLRGPLQETQYF

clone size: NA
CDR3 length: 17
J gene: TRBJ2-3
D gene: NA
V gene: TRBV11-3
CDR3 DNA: TGTGCCAGCAGCTTAAGGGGCCAAGGCTCTGGCACAGATACGCAGTATTTT
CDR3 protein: CASSLRGQGSGTDTQYF

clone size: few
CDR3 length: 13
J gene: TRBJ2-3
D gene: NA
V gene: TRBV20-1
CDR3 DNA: TGCAGTGCGACTTCCGGGATGTCAGATACGCAGTATTTT
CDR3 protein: CSATSGMSDTQYF

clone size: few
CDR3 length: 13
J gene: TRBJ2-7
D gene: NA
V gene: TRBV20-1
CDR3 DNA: TGCAGTGCTAGAGAAAGCCTCGGGGACGAGCAGTACTTC
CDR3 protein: CSARESLGDEQYF

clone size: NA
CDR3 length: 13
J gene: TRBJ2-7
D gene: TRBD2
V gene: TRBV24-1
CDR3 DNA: TGTGCCACCTCCCAGGCGGGGGGCCGGGAGCAGTACTTC
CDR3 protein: CATSQAGGREQYF

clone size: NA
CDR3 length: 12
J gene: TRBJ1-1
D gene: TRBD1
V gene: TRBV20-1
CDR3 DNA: TGCAGCGTCGACAGGGCTTGGACTGAAGCTTTCTTT
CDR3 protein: CSVDRAWTEAFF

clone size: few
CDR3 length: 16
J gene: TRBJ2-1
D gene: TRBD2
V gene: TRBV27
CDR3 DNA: TGTGCCAGCAGCGCGCTTACTAGCGGATTCTACAATGAGCAGTTCTTC
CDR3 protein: CASSALTSGFYNEQFF

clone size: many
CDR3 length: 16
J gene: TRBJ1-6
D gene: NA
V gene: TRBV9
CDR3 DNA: TGTGCCAGCAGCGTAGCGGCCGAGGACAGTTCATCACCCCTCCACTTT
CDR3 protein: CASSVAAEDSSSPLHF

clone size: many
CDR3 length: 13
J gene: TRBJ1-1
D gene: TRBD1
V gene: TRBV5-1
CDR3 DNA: TGCGCCAGCAGCTTGCAGGGGGTAACTGAAGCTTTCTTT
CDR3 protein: CASSLQGVTEAFF

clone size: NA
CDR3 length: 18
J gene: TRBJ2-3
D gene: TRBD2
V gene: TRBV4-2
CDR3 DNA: TGTGCCAGCAGCCACGGAAAGACTAGCGGGGGGGGCACAGATACGCAGTATTTT
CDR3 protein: CASSHGKTSGGGTDTQYF

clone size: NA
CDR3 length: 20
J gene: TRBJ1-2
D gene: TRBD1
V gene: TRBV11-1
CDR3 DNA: TGTGCCAGCAGCCCGCCTTATTTCAAGGACAGGGGAATCGTCGACTATGGCTACACCTTC
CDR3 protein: CASSPPYFKDRGIVDYGYTF

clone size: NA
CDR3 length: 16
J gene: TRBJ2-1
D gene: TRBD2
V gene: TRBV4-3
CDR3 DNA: TGCGCCAGCAGCCAGACTAGCGGGGATTATTACAATGAGCAGTTCTTC
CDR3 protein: CASSQTSGDYYNEQFF

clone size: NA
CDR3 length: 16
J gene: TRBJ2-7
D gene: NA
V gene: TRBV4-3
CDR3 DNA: TGCGCCAGCAGCCAAGTCACGGAATCTTCACCCTACGAGCAGTACTTC
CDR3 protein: CASSQVTESSPYEQYF

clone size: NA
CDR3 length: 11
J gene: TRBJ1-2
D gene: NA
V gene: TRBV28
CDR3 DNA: TGTGCCAGCAGCCCCGTGGTCCCGTACACCTTC
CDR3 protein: CASSPVVPYTF

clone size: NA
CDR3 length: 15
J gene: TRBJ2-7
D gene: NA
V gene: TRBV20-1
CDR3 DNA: TGCAGTGCTAGAGATCCTGCCGGACCTACCTACGAGCAGTACTTC
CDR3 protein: CSARDPAGPTYEQYF

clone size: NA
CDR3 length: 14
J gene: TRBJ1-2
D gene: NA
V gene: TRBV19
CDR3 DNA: TGTGCCAGTAGCCCCCCCGGGGGACTGGTTGGCTACACCTTC
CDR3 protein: CASSPPGGLVGYTF

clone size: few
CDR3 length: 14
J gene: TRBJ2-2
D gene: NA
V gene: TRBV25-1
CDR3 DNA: TGTGCCAGCAGCCGTGATGCGAACACCGGGGAGCTGTTTTTT
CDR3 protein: CASSRDANTGELFF

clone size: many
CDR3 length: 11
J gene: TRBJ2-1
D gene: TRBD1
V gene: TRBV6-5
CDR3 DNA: TGTGCCAGCAGCCGCGACAGGGCGCAGTTCTTC
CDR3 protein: CASSRDRAQFF

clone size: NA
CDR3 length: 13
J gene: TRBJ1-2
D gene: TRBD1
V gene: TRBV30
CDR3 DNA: TGTGCCGGCGCGACAGGGGGGTCCTATGGCTACACCTTC
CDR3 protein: CAGATGGSYGYTF